This T cell receptor (beta chain) was documented in a study of T cell responses to AZD1222 COVID-19 vaccine. Overall study context: Second-dose groups at about 4 or about 12 weeks were pooled. Study results and limitations: At study baseline, merely roughly 6 AZD1222 recipients were seropositive.

The CDR3 runs 11 residues. The table came from immunoSEQ multiplex PCR; TCRdb's copy has only in-frame clones and leaves some out. The sample has some 100,000 clones; 80% to 95% are singletons. On this clone itself: Its specificity is not known.

Sequencing was performed on peripheral blood, taken on day 0 of AZD1222 vaccination. The chain is built from TRBV21-1 and TRBJ2-7; TRBD1 is the table's D call and was not checked against the DNA. TRBV21-1 is designated a pseudogene. This TCR came from an adult in good health. In DNA, the CDR3 is TGTGCCAGCGGCTTATCCTACGAGCAGTACTTC. Protein product: CASGLSYEQYF.